A single sample is the source of the 20 T cell receptor beta chains below, sequenced in a study of blood T cell repertoires in COVID-19. Sequencing used immunoSEQ multiplex PCR; TCRdb keeps in-frame clones, though not all of them. Of about 350,000 clones detected, 87% appear once; the ten largest clones hold about 3%. The sequencing input was PBMCs or T cells enriched from blood (not recorded which). The receptors shown here come from a woman aged 25 to 39 who had recovered from COVID-19.

V is TRBV2 and J is TRBJ1-1; D is uncertain. Trimming left V 11 bases short and J 1 base short, with 14 bases between. The germline CDR1 and CDR2 sequences are SNHLY and FYNNEI. CDR3 size: 13 residues. The CDR3 sequence: CAGGSYGNTEAFF. In DNA form, the CDR3 reads TGTGCCGGAGGGTCCTATGGGAACACTGAAGCTTTCTTT.

The chain employs TRBV6-1 and TRBJ2-7; weak D call: TRBD2 (5 bases). Germline V gene sequence: CDR1 MNHNS, CDR2 SASEGT. The CDR3 loop spans 12 amino acids. With 2 bases removed from V and 7 bases from J, the gap between germline ends came to 9 bases. The CDR3 nucleotides read TGTGCCAGCAGTGAAAACACGGGGGAGCAGTACTTC. This gives the protein CASSENTGEQYF.

The chain employs TRBV27 and TRBJ2-1; TRBD2 aligns across 11 bases. This CDR3 contains 15 residues. Germline assignment: CDR1 MNHEY and CDR2 SMNVEV (reference sequence). The V and J ends lost 5 bases and 4 bases, in that order; junction bases with no gene match: 4. Here the CDR3 reads CASSPSGGFYNEQFF. In nucleotides, the CDR3 is TGTGCCAGCAGTCCTAGCGGGGGGTTTTACAATGAGCAGTTCTTC.

The V gene is TRBV18, the J gene TRBJ1-1; D is undetermined. CDR1 is KGHSH, CDR2 LQKENI, per germline. Trimming left V 8 bases short and J 0 bases short, with 10 bases between. The CDR3 extends over 13 amino acids. CDR3 protein: CASKQTVNTEAFF. CDR3 nucleotide sequence: TGTGCCAGCAAACAGACGGTGAACACTGAAGCTTTCTTT.

The chain combines TRBV7-9 with TRBJ2-1; D may be TRBD2 (6 bases). The CDR3 totals 14 residues. Germline V lookup: CDR1 SEHNR, CDR2 FQNEAQ (reference sequence). Trimming stripped 10 bases from V and 0 bases from J, with 13 bases between. CDR3 bases: TGTGCCACCCCGCGGGGCGGCTCCTACAATGAGCAGTTCTTC. The encoded protein is CATPRGGSYNEQFF.

This clone appeared a few times. The gene calls are TRBV7-9 and TRBJ1-1, with TRBD1 identical over 8 bases. This CDR3 has 13 amino acids. Germline CDR1 SEHNR, CDR2 FQNEAQ (reference sequence). V shed 3 bases and J 3 bases; nucleotides not matched to a gene: 0. The CDR3 DNA follows: TGTGCCAGCAGCTTGGACAGGGACACTGAAGCTTTCTTT. It encodes CASSLDRDTEAFF.

This chain uses TRBV28 with TRBJ2-1; 14 nucleotides align to TRBD2. The CDR3 extends over 17 amino acids. Per the germline V gene, CDR1 is MDHEN and CDR2 is SYDVKM. J gave up 6 bases and V 3 bases, and 7 bases lay outside the gene matches. CDR3 region: CASSFLLGTSGSNEQFF. The CDR3 DNA follows: TGTGCCAGCAGTTTTCTTCTCGGGACTAGCGGGAGCAATGAGCAGTTCTTC. Looking up the rest from reference TRBV28 and TRBJ2-1 gives the full variable domain: DVKVTQSSRYLVKRTGEKVFLECVQDMDHENMFWYRQDPGLGLRLIYFSYDVKMKEKGDIPEGYSVSREKKERFSLILESASTNQTSMYLCASSFLLGTSGSNEQFFGPGTRLTVL.

This chain uses TRBV19 with TRBJ1-1; D may be TRBD1 (5 bases). Germline lookup yields CDR1 LNHDA and CDR2 SQIVND (reference sequence). The CDR3 runs 11 residues. V dropped 7 bases and J dropped 10 bases, with 13 bases sitting between them. The CDR3 DNA follows: TGTGCCAGTACTGCAGGGCAGTCAGCTTTCTTT. This sequence encodes CASTAGQSAFF.

The chain carries TRBV5-1 and TRBJ2-4; 9 bases are a match to TRBD1. This CDR3 region has 15 residues. Germline CDR1 SGHRS, CDR2 YFSETQ. Trimming cost V 1 base and J 2 bases; bases outside gene matches: 1. CDR3 in amino acids: CASSLTGGSKNIQYF. The DNA for the CDR3 is TGCGCCAGCAGCTTGACAGGGGGCTCCAAAAACATTCAGTACTTC. Full variable domain (missing parts from reference TRBV5-1 and TRBJ2-4): KAGVTQTPRYLIKTRGQQVTLSCSPISGHRSVSWYQQTPGQGLQFLFEYFSETQRNKGNFPGRFSGRQFSNSRSEMNVSTLELGDSALYLCASSLTGGSKNIQYFGAGTRLSVL.

The chain employs TRBV7-9 and TRBJ2-2; 10 bases are shared with TRBD2. Germline V gives CDR1 SEHNR, CDR2 FQNEAQ (reference sequence). This CDR3 region has 17 residues. V lost 5 bases to trimming and J lost 5 bases; unmatched junction nucleotides: 11. CDR3 sequence: CASSPLGTSAGTGELFF. The CDR3 DNA sequence: TGTGCCAGCAGCCCACTCGGGACTAGCGCGGGGACCGGGGAGCTGTTTTTT.

This clone has just one count. V gene TRBV4-1 combines with J gene TRBJ2-1, with D possibly matching TRBD1 (6 bases). This CDR3 comprises 12 residues. The germline gives CDR1 MGHRA, CDR2 YSYEKL. The germline V and J ends were trimmed by 0 bases and 10 bases, with 7 bases remaining between them. The CDR3 loop is CASSQEGTEQFF. CDR3 in DNA: TGCGCCAGCAGCCAAGAGGGGACAGAGCAGTTCTTC.

The rearrangement links TRBV4-2 to TRBJ1-2; D ambiguous. The CDR3 contains 16 residues. Germline V lookup: CDR1 LGHNA, CDR2 YNFKEQ. Trimming took off 0 bases at V and 3 bases at J, with 14 bases between the two ends. CDR3 loop: CASSQDTGKGYYGYTF. Here the CDR3 DNA reads TGTGCCAGCAGCCAAGATACGGGGAAAGGGTACTATGGCTACACCTTC.

The chain combines TRBV3-1 (or the pseudogene TRBV3-2) with TRBJ2-3, with D possibly being TRBD2 (5 bases). V lost 0 bases to trimming and J lost 9 bases, with 16 bases between them. The germline gives CDR1 LGHDT, CDR2 YNNKEL (reference sequence). This CDR3 spans 15 amino acids. In DNA, the CDR3 is TGTGCCAGCAGCCAAGATGTGAGGGAACTGGGAACGCAGTATTTT. Amino acid sequence: CASSQDVRELGTQYF.

CDR3 loop: CASSVAARGGYTF. CDR3 nucleotides: TGTGCCAGCAGCGTAGCCGCCAGGGGTGGCTACACCTTC. The chain joins TRBV9 to TRBJ1-2, with D tentatively TRBD1 (6 bases). Germline V lookup: CDR1 SGDLS, CDR2 YYNGEE. The germline V and J ends were trimmed by 0 bases and 7 bases, with 10 bases remaining between them. The CDR3 loop spans 13 amino acids.

This chain uses TRBV7-6 with TRBJ2-7, with 10 bases lining up with TRBD1. Germline-derived CDR1 and CDR2 are SGHVS and FNYEAQ. V trimming: 0 bases; J trimming: 1 base; junction bases outside the gene matches: 3. This CDR3 contains 16 residues. CDR3 in amino acids: CASSLAGQGKSYEQYF. The DNA for the CDR3 is TGTGCCAGCAGCTTAGCGGGACAGGGGAAGTCCTACGAGCAGTACTTC.

The CDR3 DNA reads TGCGCCAGCAGCAACAGGACAGGGGGCGCTGGGCAGTACTTC. This gives the protein CASSNRTGGAGQYF. The chain is built from TRBV5-1 and TRBJ2-7; 11 nucleotides agree with TRBD1. V shed 4 bases, J shed 9 bases, and the junction held 9 bases outside the gene matches. Per the germline V gene, CDR1 is SGHRS and CDR2 is YFSETQ. The CDR3 has 14 amino acids. The whole variable domain, remainder taken from reference TRBV5-1 and TRBJ2-7, is KAGVTQTPRYLIKTRGQQVTLSCSPISGHRSVSWYQQTPGQGLQFLFEYFSETQRNKGNFPGRFSGRQFSNSRSEMNVSTLELGDSALYLCASSNRTGGAGQYFGPGTRLTVT.

V and J are TRBV5-1 and TRBJ2-7; D is undetermined. CDR3 length equals 14 residues. Trimming left V 4 bases short and J 0 bases short, with 11 bases between. Germline assignment: CDR1 SGHRS and CDR2 YFSETQ. DNA of the CDR3: TGCGCCAGCAGCAACTCTAGAAACTCCTACGAGCAGTACTTC. Protein product: CASSNSRNSYEQYF.

The count of this clone is one. The rearrangement uses TRBV5-5 and TRBJ2-5; TRBD1 matches 7 bases. CDR1 and CDR2 from the germline V gene are SGHKS and YYEKEE (reference sequence). Germline trimming cut 4 bases from V and 2 bases from J; bases unmatched to any gene: 11. The CDR3 length is 16 residues. In nucleotides, the CDR3 is TGTGCCAGCAGCCCCACACCGGGACAGAGGCAAGAGACCCAGTACTTC. Residues: CASSPTPGQRQETQYF.

The rearrangement joins TRBV18 to TRBJ2-2; D ambiguous. The V gene lost 2 bases and the J gene lost 2 bases, with 12 bases spanning the gap. Germline lookup yields CDR1 KGHSH and CDR2 LQKENI. The CDR3 has 16 residues. The CDR3 here is CASSPELSINTGELFF. CDR3 sequence (DNA): TGTGCCAGCTCACCAGAGCTGTCAATAAACACCGGGGAGCTGTTTTTT.

The CDR3 here is CASSLVVRGPNTEAFF. DNA for the CDR3: TGCGCCAGCAGCTTGGTGGTCAGGGGGCCAAACACTGAAGCTTTCTTT. This chain uses TRBV5-1 with TRBJ1-1; 8 nucleotides match TRBD1. With 0 bases clipped from V and 2 bases from J, the junction kept 6 bases outside the gene matches. Germline V gene sequence: CDR1 SGHRS, CDR2 YFSETQ. This CDR3 region has 16 residues. The variable domain in full, completed from reference TRBV5-1 and TRBJ1-1, reads KAGVTQTPRYLIKTRGQQVTLSCSPISGHRSVSWYQQTPGQGLQFLFEYFSETQRNKGNFPGRFSGRQFSNSRSEMNVSTLELGDSALYLCASSLVVRGPNTEAFFGQGTRLTVV.